The 13 T cell receptor beta chains presented below share a single source sample, sequenced in a study of immune evolution from preneoplasia to lung adenocarcinoma. Measured with immunoSEQ multiplex PCR; TCRdb has only the in-frame clones, and not every one. The data hold around 4,100 clones, with approximately 86% observed a single time. Sequences were obtained from FFPE minimally invasive lung adenocarcinoma tissue. The receptors originated from a donor of 70 years or more with lung adenocarcinoma.

This clone has just a few counts. V and J are TRBV2 and TRBJ2-1; the match to TRBD2 covers 10 bases. The CDR3 is made up of 12 amino acids. Trimming cost V 7 bases and J 10 bases; bases outside gene matches: 4. Germline CDR1 is SNHLY and CDR2 is FYNNEI. The CDR3 DNA reads as TGTGCCAGCAAACTAGCGGGAAACGAGCAGTTCTTC. This codes for CASKLAGNEQFF.

The J gene is TRBJ1-4, the V gene TRBV7-9, with D maybe TRBD1 (6 bases). This CDR3 has 14 residues. Germline V gene lookup returns CDR1 SEHNR and CDR2 FQNEAQ (reference sequence). V shed 1 base and J shed 8 bases, with 11 bases lying between them. CDR3 sequence reads: CASSLGGHLEKLFF. In nucleotides, the CDR3 is TGTGCCAGCAGCTTAGGGGGACACCTAGAAAAACTGTTTTTT.

The J gene is TRBJ2-1, the V gene TRBV11-1; 7 bases fit TRBD2. Looked up from germline, CDR1 is SGHAT and CDR2 is FQDESV (reference sequence). CDR3 length: 15 amino acids. The junction had 3 bases not matched to a gene; V was cut back by 1 base and J by 3 bases. CDR3 sequence reads: CASSLGGTIYNEQFF. In DNA, the CDR3 is TGTGCCAGCAGCTTAGGTGGGACTATCTACAATGAGCAGTTCTTC. Full variable domain (missing parts from reference TRBV11-1 and TRBJ2-1): EAEVAQSPRYKITEKSQAVAFWCDPISGHATLYWYRQILGQGPELLVQFQDESVVDDSQLPKDRFSAERLKGVDSTLKIQPAELGDSAMYLCASSLGGTIYNEQFFGPGTRLTVL.

The chain employs TRBV6-4 and TRBJ1-1, with unresolved D. V gave up 4 bases and J gave up 3 bases, with 9 bases separating them. The CDR3 covers 13 residues. Germline V gene sequence: CDR1 MRHNA, CDR2 SNTAGT. CDR3 sequence reads: CASSATLYTEAFF. For the CDR3, the DNA is TGTGCCAGCAGTGCGACACTCTACACTGAAGCTTTCTTT.

This sequence joins TRBV11-1 and TRBJ1-5; D not certain. The CDR3 has 12 amino acids. V dropped 3 bases and J dropped 6 bases, with 6 bases sitting between them. Germline-derived CDR1 and CDR2 are SGHAT and FQDESV (reference sequence). The CDR3 reads CASSLGAQPQHF. The CDR3 bases are TGTGCCAGCAGCTTGGGCGCTCAGCCCCAGCATTTT.

The rearrangement links TRBV10-2 to TRBJ2-5; no reliable D call. The V gene lost 3 bases and the J gene lost 7 bases, with 15 bases spanning the gap. The CDR3 spans 14 residues. Per germline, CDR1 WSHSY and CDR2 SAAADI. DNA of the CDR3: TGCGCCAGCAGTGACAACGACAAGGGATGGACCCAGTACTTC. Translating gives CASSDNDKGWTQYF.

The chain is built from TRBV2 and TRBJ2-7; 7 bases line up with TRBD1. CDR3 size: 14 residues. Germline lookup yields CDR1 SNHLY and CDR2 FYNNEI. J was trimmed by 2 bases and V by 6 bases; bases with no gene match: 7. CDR3 in DNA: TGTGCCAGCAGCCCGGGACAGTTAGCCTACGAGCAGTACTTC. Its protein is CASSPGQLAYEQYF.

The genes are TRBV2 and TRBJ1-4; 11 bases match TRBD1. CDR1 is SNHLY and CDR2 is FYNNEI in the germline V gene. The CDR3 length is 15 residues. Trimming removed 6 bases from V and 5 bases from J; junction bases left unmatched: 5. The CDR3: CASRRGTGGNEKLFF. Here the CDR3 DNA reads TGTGCCAGCAGAAGGGGGACAGGGGGGAATGAAAAACTGTTTTTT.

The rearrangement joins TRBV10-1 to TRBJ2-7; tentative D call: TRBD2 (5 bases). Germline CDR1 WNHNN, CDR2 SYGVQD (reference sequence). CDR3 length: 13 residues. V lost 8 bases to trimming and J lost 6 bases, with 17 bases between them. The CDR3 DNA sequence: TGCGCCAGCCGAAAAAACCTTGAGGGCGAGCAGTACTTC. Amino acids: CASRKNLEGEQYF.

The rearrangement uses TRBV7-2 and TRBJ2-7; a possible D gene is TRBD1 (6 bases). In germline, CDR1 is SGHTA, CDR2 FQGNSA. This CDR3 has 15 residues. The V end was cut by 5 bases, the J end by 1 base, with 15 bases between. The CDR3 reads CASSRPGDKSYEQYF. The CDR3 nucleotides read TGTGCCAGCAGCCGCCCAGGGGACAAGTCCTACGAGCAGTACTTC.

The chain's CDR3 is CARSSQGWGNQPQHF. The CDR3 region has the DNA TGTGCCAGAAGCTCCCAGGGGTGGGGCAATCAGCCCCAGCATTTT. The V and J genes are TRBV7-5 and TRBJ1-5; the table's D call TRBD1 went unverified against the DNA. TRBV7-5 is a documented pseudogene. This CDR3 has 15 residues.

The rearrangement uses TRBV4-2 and TRBJ1-5, with D hard to call. Germline V gene data show CDR1 as LGHNA and CDR2 as YNFKEQ. Trimming took 0 bases from V and 1 from J, leaving 7 bases between them. The CDR3 is 15 amino acids. The chain's CDR3 is CASSQDGQSNQPQHF. CDR3 nucleotides: TGTGCCAGCAGCCAAGACGGGCAGAGCAATCAGCCCCAGCATTTT.

V gene TRBV2 combines with J gene TRBJ2-2, with D tentatively TRBD1 (6 bases). Trimming removed 3 bases at V and 3 bases at J, with 8 bases between. Germline CDR1 reads SNHLY; CDR2 reads FYNNEI. This CDR3 is 14 amino acids long. The CDR3 sequence: CASSEDSHTGELFF. For the CDR3, the DNA is TGTGCCAGCAGTGAGGACAGTCACACCGGGGAGCTGTTTTTT.